This T cell receptor beta chain derives from a study of blood T cell repertoires in COVID-19. Study details: Sites across the United States, Italy and Spain contributed samples from acute and convalescent COVID-19. The cDNA or gDNA used as material had been derived from T cells, B-cell-depleted T cells, or PBMCs.

Per the study methods: Estimation of nucleated cell counts relied on the amplification of reference gene primers. Some clones are missing from TCRdb's copy, which holds only in-frame ones; the method was immunoSEQ multiplex PCR. That table furnishes V, J and clone size, whereas the DNA furnished D and trimming. The sample lists tens of thousands of clones, about 91% occurring once. V lost 3 bases and J lost 7; bases outside the gene matches: 6. The CDR3 runs 15 residues. Germline V lookup: CDR1 GTSNPN, CDR2 SVGIG (reference sequence). The sequence came from an elderly woman with acute or convalescent COVID-19. The sequenced sample consisted of peripheral blood. The genes are TRBV30 and TRBJ1-6; 10 bases line up with TRBD1. The CDR3 protein is CAWRGQGLRNSPLHF. The CDR3 nucleotides are TGTGCCTGGAGGGGACAGGGGCTCAGAAATTCACCCCTCCACTTT.